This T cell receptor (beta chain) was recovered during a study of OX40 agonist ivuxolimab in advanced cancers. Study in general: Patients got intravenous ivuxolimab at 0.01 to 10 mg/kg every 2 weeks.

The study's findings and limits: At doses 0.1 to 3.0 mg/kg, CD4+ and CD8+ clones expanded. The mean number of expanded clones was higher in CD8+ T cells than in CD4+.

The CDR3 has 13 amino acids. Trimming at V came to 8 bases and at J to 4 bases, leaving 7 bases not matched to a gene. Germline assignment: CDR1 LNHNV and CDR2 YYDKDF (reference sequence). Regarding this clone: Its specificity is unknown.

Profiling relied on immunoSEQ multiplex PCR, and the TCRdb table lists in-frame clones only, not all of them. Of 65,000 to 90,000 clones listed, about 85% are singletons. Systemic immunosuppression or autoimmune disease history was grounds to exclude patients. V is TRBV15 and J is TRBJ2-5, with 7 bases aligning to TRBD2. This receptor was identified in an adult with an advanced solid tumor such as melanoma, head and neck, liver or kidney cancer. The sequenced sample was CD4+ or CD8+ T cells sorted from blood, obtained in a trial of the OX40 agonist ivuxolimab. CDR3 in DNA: TGTGCCACCCTCGGCGGGGGTGGAGAGACCCAGTACTTC. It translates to CATLGGGGETQYF. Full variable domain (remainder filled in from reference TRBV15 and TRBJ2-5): DAMVIQNPRYQVTQFGKPVTLSCSQTLNHNVMYWYQQKSSQAPKLLFHYYDKDFNNEADTPDNFQSRRPNTSFCFLDIRSPGLGDTAMYLCATLGGGGETQYFGPGTRLLVL.